These 27 T cell receptor beta chains share one sample of origin, sequenced in a study of blood T cells in healthy people across ages. Sample-barcoded 5' priming and a J-beta primer mix drove a second PCR of about 6 to 12 cycles. TCRdb reprocessed the 5' RACE reads via MiXCR and lists one record per CDR3 protein. The data contain 650,000 to 1,000,000 distinct CDR3 sequences, 35% to 40% of them seen just once; the ten biggest clones take up 13%. The sequenced sample consisted of blood. These receptors originate from a young man in good health.

The V gene is TRBV27, the J gene TRBJ1-6, with TRBD1 as a possible D gene (6 bases). The V gene's germline CDR1 is MNHEY and CDR2 SMNVEV (reference sequence). This CDR3 region has 18 residues. V gave up 5 bases and J gave up 1 base, with 18 bases separating them. The CDR3 protein is CASSRAGGMVSYNSPLHF. The CDR3 DNA reads TGTGCCAGCAGTCGAGCCGGGGGCATGGTGTCCTATAATTCACCCCTCCACTTT.

This sequence joins TRBV29-1 and TRBJ2-6; D is ambiguous. The germline V gene has CDR1 SQVTM and CDR2 ANQGSEA. This CDR3 is 13 amino acids long. V lost 4 bases and J lost 0, with 4 bases in between. CDR3: CSVAPSGANVLTF. DNA for the CDR3: TGCAGCGTTGCCCCCTCTGGGGCCAACGTCCTGACTTTC.

The chain couples TRBV6-5 to TRBJ1-1, with no clear D. CDR1 MNHEY and CDR2 SVGAGI come from the germline V gene. The CDR3 consists of 14 residues. V gave up 5 bases and J gave up 6 bases, with 16 bases separating them. CDR3 nucleotide sequence: TGTGCCAGCAGTCTGATCAGAGCGGGCCCTGAAGCTTTCTTT. As protein: CASSLIRAGPEAFF.

The J gene is TRBJ2-2, the V gene TRBV2, with a possible D match to TRBD1 (7 bases). From germline, CDR1 is SNHLY and CDR2 FYNNEI. V was pared by 7 bases and J by 5 bases, with 17 bases between. This CDR3 contains 15 residues. The CDR3 DNA follows: TGTGCCAGCATCTTAGAGGCAGGGGGGACCGGGGAGCTGTTTTTT. Translating gives CASILEAGGTGELFF. The full variable domain, in which reference TRBV2 and TRBJ2-2 provide the parts outside the CDR3, is EPEVTQTPSHQVTQMGQEVILRCVPISNHLYFYWYRQILGQKVEFLVSFYNNEISEKSEIFDDQFSVERPDGSNFTLKIRSTKLEDSAMYFCASILEAGGTGELFFGEGSRLTVL.

About this clonotype: At one boundary the junction diverges from the germline segment, which might be a read error. The rearrangement uses TRBV6-1 and TRBJ2-3; D uncertain. Germline V lookup: CDR1 MNHNS, CDR2 SASEGT. CDR3 length: 14 residues. The CDR3: CANSEVRQVKTQYF. The CDR3 region has the DNA TGTGCCAACAGTGAAGTAAGGCAGGTTAAAACGCAGTATTTT.

The gene calls are TRBV9 and TRBJ2-5; 9 bases align to TRBD1. The germline V gene has CDR1 SGDLS and CDR2 YYNGEE. J was trimmed by 11 bases and V by 5 bases; bases with no gene match: 16. The CDR3 covers 15 residues. The CDR3 DNA follows: TGTGCCAGCAGTATACACGGGACAGGGATATCTGGGCAGTACTTC. Translated: CASSIHGTGISGQYF.

The chain joins TRBV20-1 to TRBJ1-2; TRBD1 might be the D (6 bases). The V end was cut by 0 bases, the J end by 1 base, with 6 bases between. Germline values: CDR1 DFQATT, CDR2 SNEGSKA (reference sequence). The CDR3 loop spans 13 amino acids. CDR3 amino acids: CSAREDSNYGYTF. CDR3 DNA sequence: TGCAGTGCTAGAGAGGACAGTAACTATGGCTACACCTTC.

The chain combines TRBV29-1 with TRBJ2-1; D is unresolved. The germline gives CDR1 SQVTM, CDR2 ANQGSEA. The CDR3 extends over 12 amino acids. Trimming shortened V by 4 bases and J by 1 base, and 5 bases separated the two germline ends. The CDR3 spells CSVVSSYNEQFF. For the CDR3, the DNA is TGCAGCGTTGTAAGTTCCTACAATGAGCAGTTCTTC.

The chain uses TRBV7-2 and TRBJ1-1; a possible D gene is TRBD1 (5 bases). The CDR3 is made up of 14 amino acids. Trimming removed 4 bases at V and 4 bases at J, with 13 bases between. Germline loops: CDR1 SGHTA, CDR2 FQGNSA. The DNA for the CDR3 is TGTGCCAGCAGCTCCCCCATGGGGGGCACTGAAGCTTTCTTT. It codes for CASSSPMGGTEAFF.

The chain has TRBV12-3 or TRBV12-4 and TRBJ1-4; D may be TRBD1 (6 bases). V was cut by 5 bases and J by 8 bases, with 15 bases left in between. The CDR3 covers 14 residues. In nucleotides, the CDR3 is TGTGCCAGCAGTCCGGGTGGGGGGCTGGAAAAACTGTTTTTT. This gives the protein CASSPGGGLEKLFF.

The J gene is TRBJ2-1, the V gene TRBV5-1, with no clear D. With 2 bases removed from V and 5 bases from J, the gap between germline ends came to 14 bases. The CDR3 extends over 15 amino acids. Germline V gives CDR1 SGHRS, CDR2 YFSETQ. For the CDR3, the DNA is TGCGCCAGCAGCTTAGACAACCCCTGGGACAATGAGCAGTTCTTC. It translates to CASSLDNPWDNEQFF. Supplemented by reference TRBV5-1 and TRBJ2-1, the full variable domain reads KAGVTQTPRYLIKTRGQQVTLSCSPISGHRSVSWYQQTPGQGLQFLFEYFSETQRNKGNFPGRFSGRQFSNSRSEMNVSTLELGDSALYLCASSLDNPWDNEQFFGPGTRLTVL.

This clonotype was counted between two and nine times. The genes are TRBV6-2 or TRBV6-3 and TRBJ2-1; D is uncertain. The CDR3 has 16 amino acids. The germline gives CDR1 MNHEY, CDR2 SVGEGT. V lost 6 bases, J lost 5 bases, and 20 bases lay in between. CDR3 DNA: TGTGCCAGCAGCTACCTTCCGGCCATGAAAGACAATGAGCAGTTCTTC. Protein product: CASSYLPAMKDNEQFF.

The V call is TRBV30, the J call TRBJ2-7, with TRBD2 matching 9 bases. V lost 1 base, J lost 7 bases, and 17 bases stayed unmatched. The CDR3 length is 17 residues. Per germline, CDR1 GTSNPN and CDR2 SVGIG (reference sequence). The CDR3 spells CAWSGGSGGLAYNEQYF. The DNA of the CDR3 is TGTGCCTGGAGTGGGGGTAGCGGGGGTCTAGCCTACAATGAGCAGTACTTC. The complete variable domain, with remaining parts taken from reference TRBV30 and TRBJ2-7, reads SQTIHQWPATLVQPVGSPLSLECTVEGTSNPNLYWYRQAAGRGLQLLFYSVGIGQISSEVPQNLSASRPQDRQFILSSKKLLLSDSGFYLCAWSGGSGGLAYNEQYFGPGTRLTVT.

The V and J genes are TRBV5-6 and TRBJ2-5; 7 positions agree with TRBD1. V was pared by 3 bases and J by 0 bases, with 2 bases of the junction left unmatched. Germline CDR1 SGHDT, CDR2 YYEEEE. This CDR3 is built from 14 residues. The CDR3 DNA is TGTGCCAGCAGCTACGGACAGGACCAAGAGACCCAGTACTTC. Protein: CASSYGQDQETQYF.

The J gene is TRBJ1-2, the V gene TRBV20-1, with a possible D match to TRBD1 (5 bases). Deletions cut 4 bases from V and 7 bases from J, with 13 bases between. The CDR3 runs to 12 residues. Per germline, CDR1 DFQATT and CDR2 SNEGSKA (reference sequence). The CDR3 sequence is CSAIHGAGGYTF. CDR3 coding DNA: TGCAGTGCTATTCACGGGGCGGGTGGCTACACCTTC.

The chain is built from TRBV12-3 or TRBV12-4 and TRBJ1-2; tentative D call: TRBD1 (5 bases). The CDR3 runs 14 residues. Trimming pared 5 bases from V and 1 base from J, leaving 11 bases between. CDR3 coding DNA: TGTGCCAGCAGTCCGACGACAGTTAACTATGGCTACACCTTC. This codes for CASSPTTVNYGYTF.

In its sample, this clonotype was seen a few times. The chain employs TRBV28 and TRBJ2-5; D might be TRBD1 (6 bases). Trimming took 5 bases from V and 11 from J, leaving 18 bases between them. Germline V gene data show CDR1 as MDHEN and CDR2 as SYDVKM. This CDR3 is built from 13 residues. CDR3 nucleotides: TGTGCCAGCAGTCAACGGACAGCCAATGAGCAGTACTTC. Translating it yields CASSQRTANEQYF. Full variable domain (rest looked up from reference TRBV28 and TRBJ2-5): DVKVTQSSRYLVKRTGEKVFLECVQDMDHENMFWYRQDPGLGLRLIYFSYDVKMKEKGDIPEGYSVSREKKERFSLILESASTNQTSMYLCASSQRTANEQYFGPGTRLLVL.

The chain joins TRBV5-1 to TRBJ2-3; a possible D gene is TRBD2 (5 bases). The V gene lost 6 bases and the J gene lost 3 bases, with 14 bases spanning the gap. The CDR3 length is 14 residues. CDR1 and CDR2 from the germline V gene are SGHRS and YFSETQ. CDR3: CASIPGGWTDTQYF. CDR3 coding DNA: TGCGCCAGCATCCCGGGCGGGTGGACAGATACGCAGTATTTT.

The chain employs TRBV7-3 and TRBJ2-1; 7 bases map to TRBD1. The CDR3 consists of 15 residues. Trimming at V came to 4 bases and at J to 2 bases, leaving 5 bases not matched to a gene. The germline V gene encodes CDR1 SGHTA and CDR2 FQGTGA. CDR3 DNA: TGTGCCAGCAGCTCCCGACAGGGCCCCTACAATGAGCAGTTCTTC. Translation: CASSSRQGPYNEQFF.

The chain employs TRBV29-1 and TRBJ1-1; 7 bases map to TRBD1. Trimming took 4 bases from V and 5 from J; bases not matched to a gene: 10. The germline V gene has CDR1 SQVTM and CDR2 ANQGSEA. This CDR3 is 14 amino acids long. The CDR3 nucleotides are TGCAGCGTTGTTACGCGCGACAGGGCGACTGAAGCTTTCTTT. It yields the protein CSVVTRDRATEAFF.

Worth noting for this clonotype: The germline gene is not matched at one end of the junction; a read error may be the cause. This chain joins TRBV18 and TRBJ2-5; no clear D gene. The J call may not be correct, given that the DNA end is closer to TRBJ2-7. The length of the CDR3 is 12 residues. Germline lookup yields CDR1 KGHSH and CDR2 LQKENI. Here the CDR3 reads CASSPSSCEQYF. The CDR3 nucleotides read TGTGCCAGCTCACCGAGCTCCTGCGAGCAGTACTTC.

The chain joins TRBV27 to TRBJ1-2; D gene ambiguous. Germline lookup yields CDR1 MNHEY and CDR2 SMNVEV (reference sequence). This CDR3 is 16 amino acids long. Trimming stripped 6 bases from V and 4 bases from J, with 21 bases between. The CDR3, as DNA: TGTGCCAGCAGGAGCCTGACCGAGGGCAATAGCTATGGCTACACCTTC. This translates into CASRSLTEGNSYGYTF.

This clonotype was found a few times. The V and J genes are TRBV7-2 and TRBJ2-5; TRBD1 or TRBD2 may be the D gene (5 bases each). The J call is doubtful: the DNA matches TRBJ2-7 better. This CDR3 contains 14 residues. Germline V gene lookup returns CDR1 SGHTA and CDR2 FQGNSA. CDR3 sequence reads: CASSPTFEGYEQYF. The CDR3 nucleotides are TGTGCCAGCAGCCCGACCTTCGAGGGGTACGAGCAGTACTTC.

The CDR3: CATSDLGLRATGELFF. CDR3 sequence (DNA): TGTGCCACCAGTGATCTCGGACTGCGTGCCACCGGGGAGCTGTTTTTT. The chain has TRBV24-1 and TRBJ2-2, with D possibly TRBD2 on 5 matching bases. Trimming shortened V by 3 bases and J by 4 bases, and 14 bases separated the two germline ends. Germline-derived CDR1 and CDR2 are KGHDR and SFDVKD. The CDR3 is 16 residues long.

The V call is TRBV12-3 or TRBV12-4, the J call TRBJ2-3; D is uncertain. The CDR3 has 14 residues. Trimming removed 3 bases at V and 4 bases at J, with 11 bases between. CDR3 in DNA: TGTGCCAGCAGTTTGTCAGGATCTGCAGATACGCAGTATTTT. This translates into CASSLSGSADTQYF.

This chain joins TRBV4-1 and TRBJ2-3; the D is unclear. Trimming cost V 2 bases and J 2 bases, with 11 bases left between them. Germline values: CDR1 MGHRA, CDR2 YSYEKL. CDR3 length: 15 amino acids. DNA of the CDR3: TGCGCCAGCAGCCAAAGCAGCGCCGTCACAGATACGCAGTATTTT. Its translation: CASSQSSAVTDTQYF.

This chain links TRBV13 with TRBJ2-7, with 8 bases lining up with TRBD1. Germline lookup yields CDR1 PRHDT and CDR2 FYEKMQ (reference sequence). The CDR3 consists of 15 residues. Unmatched junction bases numbered 8, after V lost 2 bases and J lost 5 bases. The CDR3 region has the DNA TGTGCCAGCAGCTTATTTGGACAGGGTATCCACGAGCAGTACTTC. Protein: CASSLFGQGIHEQYF. Full variable domain (remainder filled in from reference TRBV13 and TRBJ2-7): AAGVIQSPRHLIKEKRETATLKCYPIPRHDTVYWYQQGPGQDPQFLISFYEKMQSDKGSIPDRFSAQQFSDYHSELNMSSLELGDSALYFCASSLFGQGIHEQYFGPGTRLTVT.